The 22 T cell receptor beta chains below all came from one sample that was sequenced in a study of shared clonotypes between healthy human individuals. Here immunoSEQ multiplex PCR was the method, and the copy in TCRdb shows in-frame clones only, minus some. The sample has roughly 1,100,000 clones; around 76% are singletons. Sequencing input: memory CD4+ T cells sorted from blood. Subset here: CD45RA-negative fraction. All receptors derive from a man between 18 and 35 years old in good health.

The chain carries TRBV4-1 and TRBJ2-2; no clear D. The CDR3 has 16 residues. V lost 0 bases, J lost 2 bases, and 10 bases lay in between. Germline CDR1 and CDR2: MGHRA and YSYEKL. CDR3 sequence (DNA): TGCGCCAGCAGCCAAGAAAAGACTCCCAACACCGGGGAGCTGTTTTTT. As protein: CASSQEKTPNTGELFF.

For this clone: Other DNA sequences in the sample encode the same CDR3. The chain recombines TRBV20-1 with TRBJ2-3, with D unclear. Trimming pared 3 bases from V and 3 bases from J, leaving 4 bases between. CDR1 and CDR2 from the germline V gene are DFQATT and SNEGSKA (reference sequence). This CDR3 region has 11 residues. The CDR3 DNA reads TGCAGTGCTAGTGATACAGATACGCAGTATTTT. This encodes CSASDTDTQYF.

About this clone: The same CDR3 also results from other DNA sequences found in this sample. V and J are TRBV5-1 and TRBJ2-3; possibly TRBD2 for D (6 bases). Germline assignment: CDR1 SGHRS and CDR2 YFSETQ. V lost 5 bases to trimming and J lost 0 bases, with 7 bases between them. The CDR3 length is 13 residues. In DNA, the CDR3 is TGCGCCAGCAGGGCGGGGAGCACAGATACGCAGTATTTT. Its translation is CASRAGSTDTQYF.

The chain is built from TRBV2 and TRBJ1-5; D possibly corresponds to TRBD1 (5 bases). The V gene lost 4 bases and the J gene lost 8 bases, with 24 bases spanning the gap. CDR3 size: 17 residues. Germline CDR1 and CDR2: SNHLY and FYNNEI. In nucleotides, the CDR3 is TGTGCCAGCAGTGGGTTTATCCAAGGGGCGTTTTCTGAGCCCCAGCATTTT. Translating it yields CASSGFIQGAFSEPQHF. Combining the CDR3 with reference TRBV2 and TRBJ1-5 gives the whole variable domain EPEVTQTPSHQVTQMGQEVILRCVPISNHLYFYWYRQILGQKVEFLVSFYNNEISEKSEIFDDQFSVERPDGSNFTLKIRSTKLEDSAMYFCASSGFIQGAFSEPQHFGDGTRLSIL.

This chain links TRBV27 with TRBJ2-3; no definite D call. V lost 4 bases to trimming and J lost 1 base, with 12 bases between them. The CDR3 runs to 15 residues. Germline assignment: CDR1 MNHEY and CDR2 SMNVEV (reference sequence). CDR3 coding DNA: TGTGCCAGCAGTTCCATAAGCTGGGGCACAGATACGCAGTATTTT. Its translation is CASSSISWGTDTQYF.

The DNA of the CDR3 is TGTGCCAGCAGCCTGGGACTTACCACCGGGGAGCTGTTTTTT. Amino acid sequence: CASSLGLTTGELFF. This sequence joins TRBV7-2 and TRBJ2-2, with a weak D call TRBD2 (6 bases). V lost 5 bases, J lost 4 bases, and 11 bases lay in between. The CDR3 is 14 amino acids. Germline CDR1 reads SGHTA; CDR2 reads FQGNSA.

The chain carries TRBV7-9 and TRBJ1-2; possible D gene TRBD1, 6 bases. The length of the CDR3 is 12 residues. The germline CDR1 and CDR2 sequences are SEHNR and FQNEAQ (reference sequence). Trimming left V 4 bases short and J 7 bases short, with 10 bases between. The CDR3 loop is CASSSDSSGYTF. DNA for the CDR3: TGTGCCAGCAGCTCGGACAGCTCTGGCTACACCTTC.

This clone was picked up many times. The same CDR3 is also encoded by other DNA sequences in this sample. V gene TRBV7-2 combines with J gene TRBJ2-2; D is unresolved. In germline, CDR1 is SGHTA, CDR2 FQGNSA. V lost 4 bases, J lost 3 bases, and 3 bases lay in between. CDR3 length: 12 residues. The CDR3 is CASSSDTGELFF. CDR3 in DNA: TGTGCCAGCAGCTCCGACACCGGGGAGCTGTTTTTT.

The DNA of the CDR3 is TGTGCCAGCAGAAAGACAGGGGCTGGGACCGGGGAGCTGTTTTTT. Amino acid sequence: CASRKTGAGTGELFF. The chain employs TRBV2 and TRBJ2-2; 8 bases are a match to TRBD1. The V and J ends lost 6 bases and 5 bases, in that order; junction bases with no gene match: 8. This CDR3 is 15 amino acids long. From germline, CDR1 is SNHLY and CDR2 FYNNEI. Combining the CDR3 with reference TRBV2 and TRBJ2-2 gives the whole variable domain EPEVTQTPSHQVTQMGQEVILRCVPISNHLYFYWYRQILGQKVEFLVSFYNNEISEKSEIFDDQFSVERPDGSNFTLKIRSTKLEDSAMYFCASRKTGAGTGELFFGEGSRLTVL.

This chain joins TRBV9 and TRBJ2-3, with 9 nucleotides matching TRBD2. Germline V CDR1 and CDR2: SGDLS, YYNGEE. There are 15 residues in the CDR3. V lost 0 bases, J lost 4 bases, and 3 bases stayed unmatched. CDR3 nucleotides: TGTGCCAGCAGCGTAGGGGGACTAGCTTCAGATACGCAGTATTTT. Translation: CASSVGGLASDTQYF.

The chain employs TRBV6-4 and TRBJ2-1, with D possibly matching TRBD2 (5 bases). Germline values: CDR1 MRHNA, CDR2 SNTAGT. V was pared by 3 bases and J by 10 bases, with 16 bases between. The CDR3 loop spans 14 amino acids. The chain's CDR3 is CASSEVGRGSEQFF. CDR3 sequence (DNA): TGTGCCAGCAGTGAGGTAGGCCGGGGTTCGGAGCAGTTCTTC.

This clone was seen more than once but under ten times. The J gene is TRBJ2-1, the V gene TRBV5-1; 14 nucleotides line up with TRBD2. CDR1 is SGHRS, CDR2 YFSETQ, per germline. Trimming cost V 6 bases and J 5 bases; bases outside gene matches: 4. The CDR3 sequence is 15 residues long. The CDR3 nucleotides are TGCGCCAGCACCTGGACTAGCGGGAGGAACAATGAGCAGTTCTTC. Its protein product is CASTWTSGRNNEQFF.

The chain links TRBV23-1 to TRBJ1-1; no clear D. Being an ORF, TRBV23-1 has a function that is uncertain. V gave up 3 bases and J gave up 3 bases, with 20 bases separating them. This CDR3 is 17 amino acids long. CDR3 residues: CASSHYGTFAVDTEAFF. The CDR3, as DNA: TGCGCCAGCAGTCACTACGGAACCTTTGCGGTGGACACTGAAGCTTTCTTT.

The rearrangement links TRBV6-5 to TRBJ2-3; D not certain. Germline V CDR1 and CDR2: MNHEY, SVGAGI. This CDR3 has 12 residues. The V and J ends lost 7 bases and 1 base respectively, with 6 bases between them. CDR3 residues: CASKSGTDTQYF. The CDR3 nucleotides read TGTGCCAGCAAATCAGGCACAGATACGCAGTATTTT.

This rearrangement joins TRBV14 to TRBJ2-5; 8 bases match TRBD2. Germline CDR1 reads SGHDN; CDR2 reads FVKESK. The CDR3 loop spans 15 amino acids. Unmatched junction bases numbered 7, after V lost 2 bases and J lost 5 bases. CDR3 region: CASSQYGRVVETQYF. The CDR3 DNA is TGTGCCAGCAGCCAATACGGGAGGGTTGTGGAGACCCAGTACTTC. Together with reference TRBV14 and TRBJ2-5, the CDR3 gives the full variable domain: EAGVTQFPSHSVIEKGQTVTLRCDPISGHDNLYWYRRVMGKEIKFLLHFVKESKQDESGMPNNRFLAERTGGTYSTLKVQPAELEDSGVYFCASSQYGRVVETQYFGPGTRLLVL.

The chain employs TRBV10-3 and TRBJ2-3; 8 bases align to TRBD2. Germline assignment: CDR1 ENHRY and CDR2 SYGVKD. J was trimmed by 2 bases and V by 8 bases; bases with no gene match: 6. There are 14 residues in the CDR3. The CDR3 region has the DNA TGTGCCATCCGTGGCGGGGGGCACACAGATACGCAGTATTTT. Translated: CAIRGGGHTDTQYF.

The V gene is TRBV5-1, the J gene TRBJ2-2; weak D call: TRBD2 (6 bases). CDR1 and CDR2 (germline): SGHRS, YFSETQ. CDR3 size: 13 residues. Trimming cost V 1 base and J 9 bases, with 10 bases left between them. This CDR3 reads CASSLTGEWELFF. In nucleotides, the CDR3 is TGCGCCAGCAGCTTGACGGGGGAGTGGGAGCTGTTTTTT.

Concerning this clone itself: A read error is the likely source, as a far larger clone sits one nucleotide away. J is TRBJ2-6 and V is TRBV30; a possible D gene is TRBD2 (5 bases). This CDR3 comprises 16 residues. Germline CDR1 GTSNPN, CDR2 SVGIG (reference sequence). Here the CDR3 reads CAWSRPRGAGVNVLTF. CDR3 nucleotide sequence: TGTGCCTGGAGCAGACCCCGGGGAGCTGGGGTCAACGTCCTGACTTTC.

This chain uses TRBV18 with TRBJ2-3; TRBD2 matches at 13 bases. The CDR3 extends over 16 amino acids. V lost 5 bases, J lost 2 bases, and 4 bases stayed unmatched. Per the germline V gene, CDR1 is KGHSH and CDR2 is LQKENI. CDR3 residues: CASSYTSGRDTDTQYF. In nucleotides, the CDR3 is TGTGCCAGCTCATATACTAGCGGGAGGGACACAGATACGCAGTATTTT.

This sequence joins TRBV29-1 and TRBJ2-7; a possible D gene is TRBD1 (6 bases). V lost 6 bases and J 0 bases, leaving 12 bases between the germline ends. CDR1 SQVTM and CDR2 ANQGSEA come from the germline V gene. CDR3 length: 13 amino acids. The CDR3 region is CSVGRQASYEQYF. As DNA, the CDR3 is TGCAGCGTGGGGCGACAGGCCTCCTACGAGCAGTACTTC.

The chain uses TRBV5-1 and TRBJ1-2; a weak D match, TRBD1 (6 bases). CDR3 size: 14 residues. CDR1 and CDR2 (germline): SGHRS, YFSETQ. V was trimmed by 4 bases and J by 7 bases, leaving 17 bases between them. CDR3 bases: TGCGCCAGCAGCCCTGGCCGGGACATAACTGGCTACACCTTC. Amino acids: CASSPGRDITGYTF.

DNA for the CDR3: TGTGCCAGCAGCCAAGGACAGGGGGGGCAGCCCCAGCATTTT. Its protein product is CASSQGQGGQPQHF. The chain uses TRBV16 and TRBJ1-5; 10 nucleotides line up with TRBD1. Germline CDR1 is KGHSY and CDR2 is FQNENV. V lost 2 bases to trimming and J lost 7 bases; unmatched junction nucleotides: 2. The length of the CDR3 is 14 residues.